This paragraph covers one T cell receptor beta chain sequence. This clonotype was observed many times. The antigen it binds to is not known. Qualities for individual bases were not recorded, and no much larger clone is one base off. The receptor library was made with multiplex PCR. The data were produced on an Illumina HiSeq 4000. iRepertoire HTBI primers and Arm-PCR amplification of CDR3 regions were used to construct TCR beta libraries. Before sequencing, the PCR products went through gel purification. As for how the authors treated the data: Gene usage analysis of CDR3 amino acid clonotypes used the 62 TRBV and around 14 TRBJ segments found across samples. Filtered high-quality paired reads were merged into contigs using COPE and FqMerger. Contigs were aligned with BLAST to IMGT TRBV, TRBD and TRBJ reference genes, and CDR3 was defined per IMGT. Any clonotype with a frequency above 0.1% was counted as a highly expanded clone. Repertoire diversity was measured by Shannon entropy, and V-J evenness by the Gini coefficient. Public clonotypes were defined as clonotypes shared by more than one individual. TCRdb took the public reads, trimmed them with fastp at Q25, ran MiXCR for clone calling and kept in-frame beta chains. Entries are consolidated by CDR3 protein sequence, retaining the most common genes and DNA. TCRdb, rather than the study authors, made the V and J calls. This sample holds 400,000 to 500,000 distinct CDR3 sequences; 16% were observed only once. The top ten clones comprise about 23% of the sample.

Explained via the paper, the time point label denotes: newly diagnosed GD, antithyroid drugs for less than 3 months. RNA was extracted from PBMCs in TRIzol for both TCR sequencing and RNA sequencing. Graves' disease was diagnosed according to American Thyroid Association guidelines. The patients came from an endocrinology department in Xi'an, China. Each patient gave about 10 milliliters of peripheral blood, collected in an EDTA anticoagulant tube. Ficoll Paque Plus density gradient separation was used to isolate PBMCs, and no additional T cell sorting was done. An Agilent 2100 Bioanalyzer and agarose gel were used to assess RNA quality, and a NanoDrop 2000 was used to measure RNA concentration. The germline V gene specifies SQVTM as CDR1 and ANQGSEA as CDR2. Including the terminal cysteine and phenylalanine, the CDR3 comprises 17 residues. The sequence is cut down to CDR3 DNA, 51 bases in frame from base 1. Unmatched junction bases come to 12, with V trimmed by 7 bases and J by 2 bases.

The data were obtained in a study of regulatory T cells in long-lasting Graves disease (dated by TCRdb to 2020 to 2022). Describing the broader study: In the newly diagnosed Graves' disease group, patients had been taking antithyroid drugs for less than 3 months. Persistent Graves' disease patients were compared with newly diagnosed Graves' disease patients by peripheral blood TCR sequencing and RNA sequencing. The study was registered as a clinical trial and conducted in China. A total of 33 samples were covered by TCR sequencing, comprising approximately 13 persistent and roughly 20 newly diagnosed Graves' disease patients. Study-level results and caveats: Sequencing and analysis were restricted to the TCR beta chain. The authors noted that the small sample size was a limitation that may lower accuracy. Because the primary lesion, thyroid tissue, could not be accessed, the study looked at peripheral blood alone. More public clonotypes were shared among persistent patients (roughly 2,700) than among newly diagnosed patients (roughly 1,000). Lower TCR Shannon entropy and fewer highly expanded clones were observed in persistent Graves' disease patients than in newly diagnosed patients, which suggested clonal expansion. TRBV28, TRBJ1-2 and TRBJ2-5 were preferentially used in persistent disease, while TRBV20-1 and TRBJ2-1 were favored in newly diagnosed disease.

The same sample was also studied in work on T cells in Graves' hyperthyroidism and ophthalmopathy. Taken from the second paper: Graves' hyperthyroidism was defined as stable when no progression to ophthalmopathy occurred over 18 months of follow-up. Hyperthyroidism patients were aged 18 to 65 years and newly diagnosed, with disease duration of less than 2 months. Patients with uncontrolled infections, other autoimmune diseases, pregnancy or lactation were excluded. Diagnoses relied on clinical symptoms, serum thyroxine and TRAb, thyroid ultrasound and orbital computed tomography. A first-round RT-PCR of the TCR CDR3 used the HTBI primer set with the Qiagen OneStep RT-PCR kit. Most expanded thyroid clonotypes (frequency above 0.001) were also detected in blood, a finding suggesting that blood repertoires may reflect thyroid immune responses. A model built on a 13 V-J signature distinguished ophthalmopathy from stable hyperthyroidism, reaching 85% to 90% sensitivity and about 81% specificity in cross-validation and 80%/75% in testing. In validation, the model predicted progression to ophthalmopathy with approximately 71% sensitivity and 72% to 85% specificity, a median of 6.5 months before onset. A discovery cohort of about a hundred patients, approximately 44 with Graves' ophthalmopathy and 55 to 60 with stable Graves' hyperthyroidism, was used to find distinguishing TCR V-J signatures. Prospective prediction of ophthalmopathy was tested in an independent validation cohort consisting of 18 to 20 hyperthyroidism patients and some 15 patients who later progressed to ophthalmopathy. The 100 or so discovery patients were divided at random into training and test sets in a 7:3 ratio. Thyroid tissue and blood T-cell repertoires from six Graves' hyperthyroidism patients were also compared in the study. After blood sampling, hyperthyroidism patients were treated with methimazole at a starting dose of 30 mg daily, and ophthalmopathy patients were treated with high-dose intravenous methylprednisolone. Libraries were constructed in a second round of multiplex PCR, after which size selection and purification were performed. The libraries were sequenced on an Illumina HiSeq2000 using paired-end 100 bp reads. Raw data were processed with SOAPnuke, discarding reads with adapters, uncalled bases, mean Phred below 15, or no exact constant-primer or identifier match. High-quality paired reads were merged with COPE v1.2.5, and unique nucleotide sequences were defined as clonotypes. MiTCR v1.1 was used to align clonotypes to the IMGT TRBV, TRBD and TRBJ reference segments. The analysis included only V-J combinations with a frequency above 0.0001, which together covered 98% to 99.2% of the repertoires. The TCS score was defined as F50 (clonal expansion) divided by E x V (chaos), with BLOSUM62-based TCRdist calculated between CDR3 peptides within each V-J. Welch's t-statistics and random forest reduced 500 to 650 V-J features to 13, which were used in a naive Bayes classifier (R e1071). Sample size was not statistically predetermined, and blinding of investigators to group allocation was not performed. TCR Vbeta CDR3 sequencing of approximately 140 peripheral blood samples (fewer than 45 ophthalmopathy, about 80 hyperthyroidism and roughly 17 progressor patients) is reported in the paper.

This sequence uses TRBV29-1 and TRBJ2-1; 12 middle bases align to TRBD1. This TCR came from a woman younger than 30 with Graves disease. Donor details come from another sample of the same person, matched by shared clones. The sample here was peripheral blood mononuclear cells (PBMCs), taken at new diagnosis, from a patient treated with antithyroid drugs. In nucleotide form, the sequence is TGCAGCGGGTGGGGACAGGGGGCTCGAAGTGCCTACAATGAGCAGTTCTTC. It specifies CSGWGQGARSAYNEQFF.